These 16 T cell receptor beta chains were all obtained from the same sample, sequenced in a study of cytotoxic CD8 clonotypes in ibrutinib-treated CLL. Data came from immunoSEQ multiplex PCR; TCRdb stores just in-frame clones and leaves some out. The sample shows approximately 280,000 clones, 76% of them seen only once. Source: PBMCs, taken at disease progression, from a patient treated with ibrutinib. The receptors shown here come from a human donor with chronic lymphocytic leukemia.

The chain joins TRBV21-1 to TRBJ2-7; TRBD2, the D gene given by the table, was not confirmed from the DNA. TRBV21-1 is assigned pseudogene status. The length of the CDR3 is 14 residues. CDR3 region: CASSKDCPIYEQYF. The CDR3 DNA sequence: TGTGCCAGCAGCAAAGACTGTCCTATCTACGAGCAGTACTTC.

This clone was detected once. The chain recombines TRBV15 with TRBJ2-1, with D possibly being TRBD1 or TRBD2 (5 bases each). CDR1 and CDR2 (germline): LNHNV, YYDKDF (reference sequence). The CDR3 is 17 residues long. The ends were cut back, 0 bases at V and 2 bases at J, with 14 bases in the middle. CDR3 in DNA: TGTGCCACCAGCAGAGATCGAGGGGTAAGACCCTACAATGAGCAGTTCTTC. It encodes CATSRDRGVRPYNEQFF.

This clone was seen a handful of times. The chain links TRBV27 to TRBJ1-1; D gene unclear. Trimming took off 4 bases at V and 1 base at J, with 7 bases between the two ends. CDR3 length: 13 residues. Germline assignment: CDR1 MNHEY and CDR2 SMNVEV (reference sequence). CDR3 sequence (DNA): TGTGCCAGCAGTTGGTCAGGGAACACTGAAGCTTTCTTT. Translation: CASSWSGNTEAFF.

Here the CDR3 reads CASSNLAGGPGEQYF. CDR3 nucleotide sequence: TGTGCCAGCAGCAACTTAGCGGGAGGGCCGGGGGAGCAGTACTTC. This chain joins TRBV9 and TRBJ2-7; TRBD2 aligns across 11 bases. CDR3 length: 15 residues. J gave up 7 bases and V 4 bases, and 10 bases lay outside the gene matches. In germline, CDR1 is SGDLS, CDR2 YYNGEE.

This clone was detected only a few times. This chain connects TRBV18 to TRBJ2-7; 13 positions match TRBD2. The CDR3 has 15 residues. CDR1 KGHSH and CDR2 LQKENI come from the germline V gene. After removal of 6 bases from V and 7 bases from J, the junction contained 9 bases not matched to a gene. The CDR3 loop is CASSQGTSGTGEQYF. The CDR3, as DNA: TGTGCCAGCTCGCAGGGGACTAGCGGGACGGGGGAGCAGTACTTC.

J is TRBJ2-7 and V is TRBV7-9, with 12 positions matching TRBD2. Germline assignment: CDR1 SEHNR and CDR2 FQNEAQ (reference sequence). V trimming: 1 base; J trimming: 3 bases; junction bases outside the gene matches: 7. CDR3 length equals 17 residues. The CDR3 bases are TGTGCCAGCAGCTTAGGTCCCGGACTAGCGGGGTTCTACGAGCAGTACTTC. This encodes CASSLGPGLAGFYEQYF.

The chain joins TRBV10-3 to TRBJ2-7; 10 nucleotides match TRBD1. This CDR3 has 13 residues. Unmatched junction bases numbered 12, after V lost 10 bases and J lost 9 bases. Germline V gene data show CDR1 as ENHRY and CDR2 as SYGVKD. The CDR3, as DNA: TGTGCCACCTCTGGGACAGGGGACTCCGGGCAGTACTTC. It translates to CATSGTGDSGQYF.

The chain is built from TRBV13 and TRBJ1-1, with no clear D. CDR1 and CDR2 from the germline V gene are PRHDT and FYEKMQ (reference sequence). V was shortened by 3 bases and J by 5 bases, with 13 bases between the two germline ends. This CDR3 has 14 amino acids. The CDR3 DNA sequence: TGTGCCAGCAGCTTGGGCAGACGAGATACTGAAGCTTTCTTT. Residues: CASSLGRRDTEAFF.

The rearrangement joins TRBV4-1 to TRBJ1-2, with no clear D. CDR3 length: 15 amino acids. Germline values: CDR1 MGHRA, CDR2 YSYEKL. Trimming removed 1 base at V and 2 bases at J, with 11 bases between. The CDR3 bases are TGCGCCAGCAGCCAAGTGGGTAGGGAAAACTATGGCTACACCTTC. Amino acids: CASSQVGRENYGYTF.

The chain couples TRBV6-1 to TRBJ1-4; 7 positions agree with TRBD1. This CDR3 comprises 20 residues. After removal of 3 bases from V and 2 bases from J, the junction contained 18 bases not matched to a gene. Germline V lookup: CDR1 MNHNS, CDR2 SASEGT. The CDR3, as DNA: TGTGCCAGCAGTGACTTTGGGACAGCCGGAGTTTTCGCTACTAATGAAAAACTGTTTTTT. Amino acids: CASSDFGTAGVFATNEKLFF.

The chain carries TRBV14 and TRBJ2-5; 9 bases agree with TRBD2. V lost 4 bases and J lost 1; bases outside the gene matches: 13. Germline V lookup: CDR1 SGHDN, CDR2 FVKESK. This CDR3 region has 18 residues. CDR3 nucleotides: TGTGCCAGCAGCCTATCGTATACTCTAGCGGGGCTCCAAGAGACCCAGTACTTC. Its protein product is CASSLSYTLAGLQETQYF. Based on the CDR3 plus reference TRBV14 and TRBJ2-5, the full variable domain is EAGVTQFPSHSVIEKGQTVTLRCDPISGHDNLYWYRRVMGKEIKFLLHFVKESKQDESGMPNNRFLAERTGGTYSTLKVQPAELEDSGVYFCASSLSYTLAGLQETQYFGPGTRLLVL.

The CDR3 here is CASSTPSGRSLTVGGYEQYF. CDR3 in DNA: TGTGCCAGTAGTACCCCGAGCGGGAGGTCCCTGACGGTCGGAGGCTACGAGCAGTACTTC. The chain carries TRBV19 and TRBJ2-7, with 9 positions matching TRBD2. With V trimmed by 4 bases and J by 3 bases, 22 bases remained unmatched. The CDR3 consists of 20 residues. Germline V gene data show CDR1 as LNHDA and CDR2 as SQIVND (reference sequence).

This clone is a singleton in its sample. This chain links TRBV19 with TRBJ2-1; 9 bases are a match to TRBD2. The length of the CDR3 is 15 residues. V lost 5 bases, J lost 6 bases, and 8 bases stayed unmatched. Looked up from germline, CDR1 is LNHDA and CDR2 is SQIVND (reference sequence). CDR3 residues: CASSRAGGSPNEQFF. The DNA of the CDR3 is TGTGCCAGTAGTCGGGCGGGGGGGTCGCCCAATGAGCAGTTCTTC.

The CDR3 sequence: CASRDVLAKNIQYF. CDR3 DNA: TGTGCCAGCAGGGACGTCCTAGCCAAAAACATTCAGTACTTC. The chain couples TRBV25-1 to TRBJ2-4; D gene uncertain. CDR3 size: 14 residues. CDR1 is MGHDK, CDR2 SYGVNS, per germline. Trimming shortened V by 6 bases and J by 0 bases, and 9 bases separated the two germline ends.

The CDR3 reads CSVRGAREQYF. The CDR3 region has the DNA TGCAGCGTTCGGGGGGCGCGGGAGCAGTACTTC. This chain joins TRBV29-1 and TRBJ2-7; tentatively, D is TRBD2 (7 bases). There are 11 residues in the CDR3. The V end lost 5 bases, the J end lost 7 bases, and 12 bases lay between the germline ends. CDR1 and CDR2 (germline): SQVTM, ANQGSEA.

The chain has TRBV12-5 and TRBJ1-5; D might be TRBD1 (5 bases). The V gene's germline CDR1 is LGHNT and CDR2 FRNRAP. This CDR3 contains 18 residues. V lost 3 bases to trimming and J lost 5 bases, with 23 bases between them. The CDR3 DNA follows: TGTGCTAGTGGTTTTGCTGCGATTGGGGGACGACGGGATCAGCCCCAGCATTTT. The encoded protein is CASGFAAIGGRRDQPQHF. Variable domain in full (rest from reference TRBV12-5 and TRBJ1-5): DARVTQTPRHKVTEMGQEVTMRCQPILGHNTVFWYRQTMMQGLELLAYFRNRAPLDDSGMPKDRFSAEMPDATLATLKIQPSEPRDSAVYFCASGFAAIGGRRDQPQHFGDGTRLSIL.